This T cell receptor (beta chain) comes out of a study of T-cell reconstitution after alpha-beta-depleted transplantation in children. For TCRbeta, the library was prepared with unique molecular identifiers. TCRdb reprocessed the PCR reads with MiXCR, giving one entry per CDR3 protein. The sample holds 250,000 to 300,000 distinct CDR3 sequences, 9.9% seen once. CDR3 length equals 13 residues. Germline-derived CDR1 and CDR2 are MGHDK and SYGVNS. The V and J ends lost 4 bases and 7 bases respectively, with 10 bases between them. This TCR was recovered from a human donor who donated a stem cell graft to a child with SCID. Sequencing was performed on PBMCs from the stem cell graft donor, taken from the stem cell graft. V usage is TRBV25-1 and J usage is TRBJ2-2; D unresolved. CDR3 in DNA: TGTGCCAGCAGTGTACCACCAGACGGGGAGCTGTTTTTT. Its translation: CASSVPPDGELFF.